The rows below give T cell receptor beta chains drawn from one sample of a study of tumor T cells in aggressive B-cell lymphoma. Sequenced by immunoSEQ multiplex PCR; TCRdb stores in-frame clones only, minus some. This table has 8,000 to 9,500 clones, roughly 81% appearing once. Specimen: tumor tissue. These receptors were collected from an adult with diffuse large B cell lymphoma. Each CDR3 is given with its conserved first and last residue. The D gene is left open where the match is weak. Expanded clones are given a class, and other clones once, few, many or no size at all.

d_gene,v_gene,j_gene,abundance,CDR3aa,CDR3nt
TRBD1,TRBV19,TRBJ2-4,once,CASSQDRGGIQYF,TGTGCCAGTAGTCAGGACAGGGGAGGGATTCAGTACTTC
TRBD1,TRBV19,TRBJ2-2,.,CASSIDYGGQVSGELFF,TGTGCCAGTAGTATAGATTATGGGGGACAGGTCTCCGGGGAGCTGTTTTTT
.,TRBV2,TRBJ1-2,.,CASRETASYGYTF,TGTGCCAGCAGAGAGACAGCGAGCTATGGCTACACCTTC
.,TRBV2,TRBJ1-2,.,CASSEPGGARGYTF,TGTGCCAGCAGTGAACCGGGGGGGGCGAGGGGCTACACCTTC
.,TRBV5-1,TRBJ1-1,.,CASSLKEEGHTEAFF,TGCGCCAGCAGCTTGAAAGAGGAGGGGCACACTGAAGCTTTCTTT
.,TRBV10-3,TRBJ2-5,.,CAISPKRETQYF,TGTGCCATCAGCCCTAAACGAGAGACCCAGTACTTC
.,TRBV7-6,TRBJ1-1,.,CASSLAPPGTHMNTKAFF,TGTGCCAGCAGCTTAGCCCCTCCGGGAACCCATATGAACACTAAAGCTTTCTTT
.,TRBV10-3,TRBJ1-1,.,CAISESSIHTEAFF,TGTGCCATCAGTGAGTCCTCTATCCACACTGAAGCTTTCTTT
.,TRBV30,TRBJ1-1,.,CAWSTGTGGGTEAFF,TGTGCCTGGAGTACCGGGACGGGGGGAGGCACTGAAGCTTTCTTT
TRBD1,TRBV7-9,TRBJ2-5,.,CASSYQGAPEETQYF,TGTGCCAGCAGCTACCAGGGGGCTCCGGAGGAGACCCAGTACTTC
.,TRBV7-9,TRBJ1-6,.,CASSLRGSYNSPLHF,TGTGCCAGCAGCTTGCGGGGCTCCTATAATTCACCCCTCCACTTT
TRBD1,TRBV9,TRBJ2-5,.,CASSSGQAVTETQYF,TGTGCCAGCAGCTCGGGACAGGCCGTGACGGAGACCCAGTACTTC
.,TRBV9,TRBJ2-7,.,CASSPPTGGAYEQYF,TGTGCCAGCAGCCCCCCCACAGGGGGGGCCTACGAGCAGTACTTC
.,TRBV1,TRBJ2-1,.,CTSSPIDRGQASYNEQFF,TGCACCAGCAGCCCGATCGACAGGGGGCAAGCCTCCTACAATGAGCAGTTCTTC
.,TRBV20-1,TRBJ1-1,.,CSAREGGGAFF,TGCAGTGCTAGAGAGGGGGGAGGGGCTTTCTTT